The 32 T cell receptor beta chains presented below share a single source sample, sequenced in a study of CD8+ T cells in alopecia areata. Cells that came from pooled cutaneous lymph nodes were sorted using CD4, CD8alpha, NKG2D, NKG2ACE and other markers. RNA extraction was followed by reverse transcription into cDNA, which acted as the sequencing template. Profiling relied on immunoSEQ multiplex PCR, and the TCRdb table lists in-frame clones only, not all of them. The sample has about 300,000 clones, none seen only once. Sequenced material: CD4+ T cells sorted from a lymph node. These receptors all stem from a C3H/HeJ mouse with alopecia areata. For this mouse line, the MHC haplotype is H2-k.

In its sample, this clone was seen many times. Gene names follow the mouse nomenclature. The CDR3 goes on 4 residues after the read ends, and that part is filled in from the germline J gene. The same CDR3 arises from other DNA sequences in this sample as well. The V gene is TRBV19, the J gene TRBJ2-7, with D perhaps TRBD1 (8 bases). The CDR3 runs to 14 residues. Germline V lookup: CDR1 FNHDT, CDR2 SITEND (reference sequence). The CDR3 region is CASSPTGGVYEQYF. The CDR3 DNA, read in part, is TGTGCCAGCAGTCCTACAGGGGGGGTGTAT.

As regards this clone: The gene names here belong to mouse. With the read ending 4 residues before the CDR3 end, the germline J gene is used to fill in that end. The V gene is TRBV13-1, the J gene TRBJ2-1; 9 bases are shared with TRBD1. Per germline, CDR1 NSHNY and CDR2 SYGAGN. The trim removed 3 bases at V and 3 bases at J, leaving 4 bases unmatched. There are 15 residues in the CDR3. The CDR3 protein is CASSVGTGLYAEQFF. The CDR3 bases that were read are TGTGCCAGCAGTGTCGGGACAGGGCTCTATGCT.

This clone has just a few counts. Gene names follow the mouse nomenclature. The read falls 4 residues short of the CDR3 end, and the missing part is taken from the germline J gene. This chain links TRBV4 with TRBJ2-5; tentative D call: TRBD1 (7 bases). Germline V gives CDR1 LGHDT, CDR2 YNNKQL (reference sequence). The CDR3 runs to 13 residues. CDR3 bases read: TGTGCCAGCAGCTCCAGGGGGGAAGAC. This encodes CASSSRGED. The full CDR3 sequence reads CASSSRGEDTQYF.

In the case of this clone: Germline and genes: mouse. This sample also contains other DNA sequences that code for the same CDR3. Partial CDR3 DNA: TGTGCCAGCAGTCCAGGGGGCTCCTAT. It yields the protein CASSPGGSY. The complete CDR3 protein is CASSPGGSYEQYF. The V call is TRBV19, the J call TRBJ2-7; TRBD1 matches 7 bases. Read sequence stops 4 residues before the CDR3 end, and the germline J gene provides the missing end. The CDR3 spans 13 residues. Looked up from germline, CDR1 is FNHDT and CDR2 is SITEND (reference sequence). J gave up 0 bases and V 4 bases, and 1 base lay outside the gene matches. Full variable domain (missing parts from reference TRBV19 and TRBJ2-7): GGIITQTPKFLIGQEGQKLTLKCQQNFNHDTMYWYRQDSGKGLRLIYYSITENDLQKGDLSEGYDASREKKSSFSLTVTSAQKNEMAVFLCASSPGGSYEQYFGPGTRLTVL.

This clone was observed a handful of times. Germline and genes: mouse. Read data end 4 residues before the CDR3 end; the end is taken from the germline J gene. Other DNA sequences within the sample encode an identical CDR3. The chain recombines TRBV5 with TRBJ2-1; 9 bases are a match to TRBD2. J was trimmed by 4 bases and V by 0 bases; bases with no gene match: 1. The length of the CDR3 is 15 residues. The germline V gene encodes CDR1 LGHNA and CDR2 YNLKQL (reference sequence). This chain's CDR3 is CASSQDWGGYAEQFF. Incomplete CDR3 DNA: TGTGCCAGCAGCCAAGACTGGGGGGGTTATGCT.

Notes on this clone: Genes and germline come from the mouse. CDR3 protein: CASSLSGMLNTEVFF. The DNA read from the CDR3 is TGTGCAAGCAGCTTATCAGGGATGTTGAACACA. The chain links TRBV16 to TRBJ1-1; possibly TRBD1 for D (5 bases). The observed sequence ends 4 residues before the CDR3 terminus, with the missing tail filled in from the germline J gene. CDR1 and CDR2 (germline): SGHSA, FRNQAP. Trimming took off 2 bases at V and 1 base at J, with 11 bases between the two ends. The CDR3 sequence is 15 residues long. The variable domain in full, completed from reference TRBV16 and TRBJ1-1, reads NAGVIQTPRHKVTGKGQEATLWCEPISGHSAVFWYRQTIVQGLEFLTYFRNQAPIDDSGMPKERFSAQMPNQSHSTLKIQSTQPQDSAVYLCASSLSGMLNTEVFFGKGTRLTVV.

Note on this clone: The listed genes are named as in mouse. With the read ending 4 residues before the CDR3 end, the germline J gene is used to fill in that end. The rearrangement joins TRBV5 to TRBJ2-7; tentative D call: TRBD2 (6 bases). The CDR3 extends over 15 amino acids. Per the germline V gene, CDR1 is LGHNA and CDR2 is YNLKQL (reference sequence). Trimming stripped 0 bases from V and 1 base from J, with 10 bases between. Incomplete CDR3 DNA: TGTGCCAGCAGCCAAGATGCACTGGGATCCTAT. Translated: CASSQDALGSY. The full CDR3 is CASSQDALGSYEQYF.

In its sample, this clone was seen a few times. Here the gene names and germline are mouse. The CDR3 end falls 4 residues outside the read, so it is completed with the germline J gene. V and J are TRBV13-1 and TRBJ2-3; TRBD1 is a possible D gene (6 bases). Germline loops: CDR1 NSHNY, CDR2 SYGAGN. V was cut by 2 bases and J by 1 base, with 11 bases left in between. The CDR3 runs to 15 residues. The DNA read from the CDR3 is TGTGCCAGCAGTGAACCCAGGGGAGGTGCAGAA. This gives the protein CASSEPRGGAE. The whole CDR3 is CASSEPRGGAETLYF.

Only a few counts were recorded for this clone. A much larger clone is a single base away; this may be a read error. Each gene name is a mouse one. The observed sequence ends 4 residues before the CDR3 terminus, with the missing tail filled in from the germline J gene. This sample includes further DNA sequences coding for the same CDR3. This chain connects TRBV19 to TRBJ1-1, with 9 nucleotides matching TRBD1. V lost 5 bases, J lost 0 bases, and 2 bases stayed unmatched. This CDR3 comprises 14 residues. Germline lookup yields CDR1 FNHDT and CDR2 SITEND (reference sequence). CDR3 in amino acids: CASSRQGANTEVFF. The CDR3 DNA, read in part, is TGTGCCAGCAGCCGACAGGGGGCAAACACA.

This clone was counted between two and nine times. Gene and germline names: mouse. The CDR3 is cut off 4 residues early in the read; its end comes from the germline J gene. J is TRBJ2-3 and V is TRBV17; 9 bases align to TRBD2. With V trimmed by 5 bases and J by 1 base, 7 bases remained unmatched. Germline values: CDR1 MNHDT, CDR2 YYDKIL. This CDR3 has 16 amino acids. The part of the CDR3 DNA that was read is TGTGCTAGCAGTTATGGGGGGGCGCGGGGTGCAGAA. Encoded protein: CASSYGGARGAE. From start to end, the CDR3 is CASSYGGARGAETLYF. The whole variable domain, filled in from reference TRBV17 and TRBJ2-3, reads DTTVKQNPRYKLARVGKPVNLICSQTMNHDTMYWYQKKPNQAPKLLLFYYDKILNREADTFEKFQSSRPNNSFCSLYIGSAGLEYSAMYLCASSYGGARGAETLYFGSGTRLTVL.

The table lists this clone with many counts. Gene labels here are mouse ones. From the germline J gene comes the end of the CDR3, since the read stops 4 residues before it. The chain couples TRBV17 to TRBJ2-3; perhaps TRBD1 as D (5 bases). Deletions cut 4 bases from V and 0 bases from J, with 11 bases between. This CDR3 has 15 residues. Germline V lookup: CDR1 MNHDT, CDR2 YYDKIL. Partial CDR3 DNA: TGTGCTAGCAGTACTCGACAGTCTAGTGCAGAA. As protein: CASSTRQSSAE. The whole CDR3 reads CASSTRQSSAETLYF.

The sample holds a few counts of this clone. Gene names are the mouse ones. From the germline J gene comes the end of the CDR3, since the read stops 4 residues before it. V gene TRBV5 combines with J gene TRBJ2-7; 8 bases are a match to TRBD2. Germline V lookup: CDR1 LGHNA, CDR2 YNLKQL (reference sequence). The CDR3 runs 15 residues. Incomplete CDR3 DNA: TGTGCCAGCAGCCCCCTTCGGGGGGGCGGGTAT. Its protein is CASSPLRGGGY. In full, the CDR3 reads CASSPLRGGGYEQYF.

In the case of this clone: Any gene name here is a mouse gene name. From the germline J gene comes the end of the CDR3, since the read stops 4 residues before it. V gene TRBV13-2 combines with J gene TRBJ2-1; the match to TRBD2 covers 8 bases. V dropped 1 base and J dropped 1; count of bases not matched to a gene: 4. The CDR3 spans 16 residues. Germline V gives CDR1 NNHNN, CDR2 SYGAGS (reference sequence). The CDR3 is CASGDKGGGNYAEQFF. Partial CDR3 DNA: TGTGCCAGCGGTGATAAGGGGGGGGGCAACTATGCT.

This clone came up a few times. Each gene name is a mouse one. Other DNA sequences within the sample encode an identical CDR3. This chain's CDR3 is CAWSRLGEDTQYF. CDR3 DNA (partial): TGTGCCTGGAGCCGACTGGGGGAAGAC. The chain combines TRBV31 with TRBJ2-5; 9 nucleotides agree with TRBD2. The read comes to an end 4 residues before the CDR3 does, leaving the germline J gene to fill in the end. CDR3 length: 13 amino acids. Germline lookup yields CDR1 GKSSPN and CDR2 SITVG.

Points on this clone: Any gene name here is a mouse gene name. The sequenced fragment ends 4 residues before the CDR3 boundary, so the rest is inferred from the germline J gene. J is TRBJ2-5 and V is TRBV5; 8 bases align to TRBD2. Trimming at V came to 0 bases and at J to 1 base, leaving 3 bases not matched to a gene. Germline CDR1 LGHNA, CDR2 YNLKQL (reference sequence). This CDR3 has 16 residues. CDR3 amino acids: CASSQDWGADQDTQYF. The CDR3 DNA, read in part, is TGTGCCAGCAGCCAAGACTGGGGGGCGGACCAAGAC.

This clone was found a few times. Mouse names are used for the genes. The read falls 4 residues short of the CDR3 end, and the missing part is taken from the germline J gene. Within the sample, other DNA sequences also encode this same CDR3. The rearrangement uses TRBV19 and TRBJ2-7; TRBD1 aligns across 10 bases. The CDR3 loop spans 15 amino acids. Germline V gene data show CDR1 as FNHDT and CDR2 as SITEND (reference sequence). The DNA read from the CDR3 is TGTGCCAGCAGTATCCCGGGACAGGGGTCATAT. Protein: CASSIPGQGSY. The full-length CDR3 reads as CASSIPGQGSYEQYF.

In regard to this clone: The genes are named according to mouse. This chain's CDR3 is CTCSAGTGGAPRSQDTQYF. CDR3 DNA (partial): TGCACCTGCAGTGCAGGGACTGGGGGGGCGCCGAGGTCCCAAGAC. V usage is TRBV1 and J usage is TRBJ2-5; 13 bases agree with TRBD2. The read halts 4 residues ahead of the CDR3 end, with the missing end drawn from the germline J gene. The CDR3 has 19 amino acids. Germline trimming cut 1 base from V and 2 bases from J; bases unmatched to any gene: 9. From germline, CDR1 is NSQYPW and CDR2 LRSPGD (reference sequence).

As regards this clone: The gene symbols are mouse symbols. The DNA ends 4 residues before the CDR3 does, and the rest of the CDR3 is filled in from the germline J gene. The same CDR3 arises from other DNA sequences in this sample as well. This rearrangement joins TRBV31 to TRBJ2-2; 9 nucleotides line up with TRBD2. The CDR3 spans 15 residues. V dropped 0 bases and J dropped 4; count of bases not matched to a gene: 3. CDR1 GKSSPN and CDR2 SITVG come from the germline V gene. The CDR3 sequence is CAWSLGTGSTGQLYF. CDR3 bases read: TGTGCCTGGAGTCTGGGGACTGGGTCCACCGGG.

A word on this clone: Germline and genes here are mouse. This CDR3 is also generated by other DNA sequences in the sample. CDR3 bases read: TGTGCCAGCAGTAGGGACAGGGGTTCC. Its translation: CASSRDRGS. The complete CDR3 protein is CASSRDRGSDYTF. The chain couples TRBV13-1 to TRBJ1-2; TRBD1 matches 10 bases. The read halts 4 residues ahead of the CDR3 end, with the missing end drawn from the germline J gene. CDR3 size: 13 residues. Per the germline V gene, CDR1 is NSHNY and CDR2 is SYGAGN.

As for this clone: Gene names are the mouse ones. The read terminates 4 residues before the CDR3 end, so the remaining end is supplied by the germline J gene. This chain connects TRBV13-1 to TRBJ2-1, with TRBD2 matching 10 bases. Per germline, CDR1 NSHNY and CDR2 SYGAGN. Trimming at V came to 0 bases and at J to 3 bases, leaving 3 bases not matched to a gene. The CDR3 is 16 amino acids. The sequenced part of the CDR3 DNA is TGTGCCAGCAGTGATGACTGGGGGGGTATCTATGCT. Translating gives CASSDDWGGIYA. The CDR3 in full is CASSDDWGGIYAEQFF.

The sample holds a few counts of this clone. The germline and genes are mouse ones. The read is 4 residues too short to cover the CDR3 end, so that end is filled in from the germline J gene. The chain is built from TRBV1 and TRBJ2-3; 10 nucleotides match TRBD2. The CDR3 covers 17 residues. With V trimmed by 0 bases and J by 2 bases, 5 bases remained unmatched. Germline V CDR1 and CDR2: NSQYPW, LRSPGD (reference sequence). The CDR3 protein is CTCSADLGGRAAETLYF. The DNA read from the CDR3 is TGCACCTGCAGTGCAGATCTGGGGGGGCGCGCTGCAGAA.

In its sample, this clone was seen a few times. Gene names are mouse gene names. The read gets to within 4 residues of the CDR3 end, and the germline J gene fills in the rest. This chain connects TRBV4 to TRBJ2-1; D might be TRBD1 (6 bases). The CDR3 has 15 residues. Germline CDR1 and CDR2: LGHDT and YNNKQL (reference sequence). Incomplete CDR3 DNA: TGTGCCAGCAGCTACAGGGGAGGGATGGGATCT. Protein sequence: CASSYRGGMGS. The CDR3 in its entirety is CASSYRGGMGSEQFF.

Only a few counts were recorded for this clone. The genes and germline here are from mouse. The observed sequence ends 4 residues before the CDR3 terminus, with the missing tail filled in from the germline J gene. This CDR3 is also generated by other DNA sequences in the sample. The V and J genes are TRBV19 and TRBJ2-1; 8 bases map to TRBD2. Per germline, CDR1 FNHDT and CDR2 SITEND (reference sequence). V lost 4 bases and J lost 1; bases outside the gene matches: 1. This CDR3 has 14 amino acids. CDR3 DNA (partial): TGTGCCAGCAGTCCTGGGGGGAACTATGCT. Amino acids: CASSPGGNYA. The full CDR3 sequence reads CASSPGGNYAEQFF. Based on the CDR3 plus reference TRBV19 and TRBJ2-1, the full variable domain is GGIITQTPKFLIGQEGQKLTLKCQQNFNHDTMYWYRQDSGKGLRLIYYSITENDLQKGDLSEGYDASREKKSSFSLTVTSAQKNEMAVFLCASSPGGNYAEQFFGPGTRLTVL.

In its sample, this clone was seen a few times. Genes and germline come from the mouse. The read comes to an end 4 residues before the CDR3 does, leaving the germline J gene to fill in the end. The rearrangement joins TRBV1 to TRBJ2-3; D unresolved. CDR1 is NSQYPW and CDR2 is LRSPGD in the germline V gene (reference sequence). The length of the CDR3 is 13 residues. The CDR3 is CTCSAVAGETLYF. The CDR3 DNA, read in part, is TGCACCTGCAGTGCAGTGGCAGGAGAA.

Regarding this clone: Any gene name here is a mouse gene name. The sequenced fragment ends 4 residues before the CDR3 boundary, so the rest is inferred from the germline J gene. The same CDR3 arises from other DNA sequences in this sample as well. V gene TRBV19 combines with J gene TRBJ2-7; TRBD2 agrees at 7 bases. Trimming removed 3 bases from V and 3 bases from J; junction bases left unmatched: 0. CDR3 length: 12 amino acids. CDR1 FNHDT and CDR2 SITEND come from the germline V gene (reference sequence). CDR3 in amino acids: CASSRLGYEQYF. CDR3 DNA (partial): TGTGCCAGCAGTAGACTGGGCTAT.

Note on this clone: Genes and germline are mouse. The CDR3: CASMRQSNTEVFF. CDR3 DNA, as far as it was read: TGTGCCAGCATGAGACAGTCAAACACA. V is TRBV19 and J is TRBJ1-1; D perhaps matches TRBD1 (5 bases). The CDR3 end falls 4 residues outside the read, so it is completed with the germline J gene. Germline loops: CDR1 FNHDT, CDR2 SITEND (reference sequence). V gave up 6 bases and J gave up 0 bases, with 9 bases separating them. This CDR3 has 13 amino acids.

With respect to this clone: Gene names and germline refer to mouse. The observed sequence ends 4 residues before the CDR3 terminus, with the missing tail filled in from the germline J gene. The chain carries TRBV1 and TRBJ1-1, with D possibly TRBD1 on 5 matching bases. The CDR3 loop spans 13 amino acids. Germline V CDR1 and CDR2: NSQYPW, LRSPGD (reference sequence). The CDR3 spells CTCSAGGETEVFF. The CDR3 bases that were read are TGCACCTGCAGTGCAGGAGGGGAGACA.

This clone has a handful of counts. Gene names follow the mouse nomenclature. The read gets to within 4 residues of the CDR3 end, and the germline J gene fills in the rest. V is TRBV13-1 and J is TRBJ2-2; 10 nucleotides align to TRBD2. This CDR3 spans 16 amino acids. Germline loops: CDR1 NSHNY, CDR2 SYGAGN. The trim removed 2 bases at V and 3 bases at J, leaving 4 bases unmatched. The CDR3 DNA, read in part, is TGTGCCAGCAGTGAGAGACTGGGGGGAGACACCGGG. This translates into CASSERLGGDTG. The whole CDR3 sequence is CASSERLGGDTGQLYF.

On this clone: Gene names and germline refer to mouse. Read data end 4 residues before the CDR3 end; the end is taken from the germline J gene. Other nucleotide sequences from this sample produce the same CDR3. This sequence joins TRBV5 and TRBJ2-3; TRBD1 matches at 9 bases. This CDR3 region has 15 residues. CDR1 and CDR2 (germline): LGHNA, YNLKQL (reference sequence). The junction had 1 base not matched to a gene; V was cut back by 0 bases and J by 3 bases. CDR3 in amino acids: CASSQDGQGAETLYF. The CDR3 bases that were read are TGTGCCAGCAGCCAAGATGGACAGGGGGCAGAA.

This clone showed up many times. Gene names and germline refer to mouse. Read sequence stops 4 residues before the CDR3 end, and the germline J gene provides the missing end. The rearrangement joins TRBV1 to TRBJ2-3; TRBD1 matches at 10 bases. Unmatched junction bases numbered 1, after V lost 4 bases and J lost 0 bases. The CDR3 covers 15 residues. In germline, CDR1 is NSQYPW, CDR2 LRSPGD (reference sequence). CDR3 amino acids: CTCSGGQGSAETLYF. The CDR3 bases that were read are TGCACCTGCAGTGGGGGACAGGGGAGTGCAGAA.

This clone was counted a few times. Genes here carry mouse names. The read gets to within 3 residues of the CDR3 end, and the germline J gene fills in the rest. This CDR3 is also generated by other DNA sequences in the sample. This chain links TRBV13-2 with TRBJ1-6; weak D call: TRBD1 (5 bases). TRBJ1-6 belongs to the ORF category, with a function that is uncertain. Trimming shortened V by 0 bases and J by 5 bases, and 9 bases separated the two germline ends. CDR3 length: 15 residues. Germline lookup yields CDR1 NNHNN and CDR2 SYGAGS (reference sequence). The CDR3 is CASGDARGDNSPLYF. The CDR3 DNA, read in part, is TGTGCCAGCGGTGATGCGAGGGGAGATAATTCGCCC.

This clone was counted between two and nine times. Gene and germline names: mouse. CDR3 loop: CASSNPYRGLNTGQLYF. The CDR3 bases that were read are TGTGCCAGCAGTAATCCCTACAGGGGGTTAAACACCGGG. The V call is TRBV19, the J call TRBJ2-2; 8 nucleotides align to TRBD1. The read finishes 4 residues shy of the CDR3 end, and the germline J gene is used to complete it. After removal of 3 bases from V and 1 base from J, the junction contained 8 bases not matched to a gene. This CDR3 comprises 17 residues. Germline CDR1 is FNHDT and CDR2 is SITEND (reference sequence).